This T cell receptor beta chain was recorded in a study of OX40 agonist ivuxolimab in advanced cancers. Study summary: Every 2 weeks, patients received ivuxolimab intravenously, dosed at 0.01 to 10 mg/kg. Study-wide results and limits: Low normalized T-cell clonal expansion was also seen in some nonresponders.

The protocol was immunoSEQ multiplex PCR, while the TCRdb copy is restricted to in-frame clones and leaves out a portion. The sample includes over 50,000 clones, about four fifths seen only once; the top ten take about 4.5%. J gave up 7 bases and V 5 bases, and 5 bases lay outside the gene matches. CDR1 and CDR2 from the germline V gene are MNHEY and SMNVEV (reference sequence). The length of the CDR3 is 15 residues. A word on this clone: Its antigen is still unknown.

The chain is built from TRBV27 and TRBJ2-2; TRBD2 matches at 12 bases. This receptor was identified in an adult with an advanced solid tumor such as melanoma, head and neck, liver or kidney cancer. Specimen: CD4+ or CD8+ T cells sorted from blood, collected in a trial of the OX40 agonist ivuxolimab. The CDR3, as DNA: TGTGCCAGCAGTCGACTAGCGGGAGTGGTCGGGGAGCTGTTTTTT. Translating gives CASSRLAGVVGELFF.